Listed below are T cell receptor beta chains from one sample, sequenced in a study of blood T cells in healthy people across ages. TCRdb analysed the 5' RACE reads with MiXCR anew, one entry per CDR3 protein. This sample has about 690,000 distinct CDR3 sequences, with around 43% found just once. Sequenced material: blood. The receptors here all came from a man older than 75 in good health. Each CDR3 is given with its conserved first and last residue. The order of the fields is J gene, V gene, D gene, CDR3 protein. A D gene is named only where the DNA matches it firmly.

J: TRBJ2-6
V: TRBV27
D: -
CDR3: CASQRSVSSGANVLTF

J: TRBJ2-1
V: TRBV6-5
D: TRBD2
CDR3: CASSPRLAGINEQFF

J: TRBJ1-1
V: TRBV7-9
D: -
CDR3: CASSLVRGGNTEAFF

J: TRBJ2-6
V: TRBV4-3
D: -
CDR3: CASTPWTVRSGANVLTF

J: TRBJ2-3
V: TRBV11-2
D: -
CDR3: CASSARTDTQYF

J: TRBJ2-7
V: TRBV5-1
D: TRBD1
CDR3: CASSLTTTGRDEQYF

J: TRBJ1-5
V: TRBV20-1
D: TRBD1
CDR3: CSAPDRVPNQPQHF

J: TRBJ2-3
V: TRBV29-1
D: -
CDR3: CSGGLSGGTQYF

J: TRBJ2-1
V: TRBV18
D: TRBD2
CDR3: CASSPRTSGYKEQFF

J: TRBJ2-1
V: TRBV29-1
D: -
CDR3: CSATRVAYNEQFF

J: TRBJ1-1
V: TRBV7-2
D: -
CDR3: CASSLRLLSTEAFF

J: TRBJ2-3
V: TRBV7-2
D: -
CDR3: CASSFTEYSTDTQYF

J: TRBJ2-3
V: TRBV5-1
D: TRBD2
CDR3: CASSFRDPGRTDTQYF